This T cell receptor beta chain was observed in a study of blood T cells in healthy people across ages. Sample-barcoded 5' priming and a J-beta primer mix drove a second PCR of roughly 7 to 11 cycles. One entry per CDR3 protein results from TCRdb running MiXCR on the 5' RACE reads. The sample lists about 680,000 distinct CDR3 sequences, 45% to 50% seen once, with 30% to 35% in the top ten. This CDR3 is built from 14 residues. CDR1 is SGHTA and CDR2 is FQGNSA in the germline V gene. Trimming shortened V by 1 base and J by 7 bases, and 11 bases separated the two germline ends. Every sample had a minimum of 6 million PBMCs isolated.

The sequenced material came from blood. This chain uses TRBV7-2 with TRBJ2-1; a possible D gene is TRBD1 (5 bases). The TCR comes from a woman in her fifties or sixties in good health. The CDR3 region has the DNA TGTGCCAGCAGCTTAGGCAGGGTGGGGAATGAGCAGTTCTTC. Protein product: CASSLGRVGNEQFF.